The 18 T cell receptor beta chains given below trace back to one sample, sequenced in a study of Ad26.COV2.S vaccination and SARS-CoV-2 variants. Treatment meaning: around 19 received Ad26.COV2.S at low or high dose, single or two shots; 5 received placebo; per-sample allocation not given. Day 63 after the first injection of vaccine or placebo was the sampling time. Repertoires were generated with immunoSEQ multiplex PCR, while TCRdb's copy carries only in-frame clones and drops some. The sample consists of about 410,000 clones, about 90% of them appearing once. Here the sequenced sample was peripheral blood, taken in a trial of Ad26.COV2.S vaccine versus placebo. These receptors all come from a person between 18 and 60 years old who received the Ad26.COV2.S COVID-19 vaccine or a placebo.

This clone has only a few counts. V usage is TRBV5-1 and J usage is TRBJ2-2; D uncertain. This CDR3 contains 15 residues. V was shortened by 6 bases and J by 0 bases, with 12 bases between the two germline ends. Germline V lookup: CDR1 SGHRS, CDR2 YFSETQ. CDR3 DNA sequence: TGCGCCAGCACCGGCCAAGACGCGAACACCGGGGAGCTGTTTTTT. Its protein product is CASTGQDANTGELFF.

This chain uses TRBV12-3 or TRBV12-4 with TRBJ2-2, with no clear D. With 8 bases removed from V and 1 base from J, the gap between germline ends came to 8 bases. CDR3 length: 13 residues. The CDR3 region is CASGWGNTGELFF. CDR3 in DNA: TGTGCCAGCGGGTGGGGGAACACCGGGGAGCTGTTTTTT.

The chain links TRBV7-9 to TRBJ1-1, with D hard to call. CDR3 size: 12 residues. In germline, CDR1 is SEHNR, CDR2 FQNEAQ (reference sequence). CDR3 sequence: CQSGRPATEAFF. As DNA, the CDR3 is TGTCAGAGCGGCAGGCCGGCCACTGAAGCTTTCTTT.

Concerning this clone: Different DNA sequences within this sample yield the same CDR3. J is TRBJ2-3 and V is TRBV12-3 or TRBV12-4; D ambiguous. The CDR3 has 13 residues. V shed 3 bases and J shed 4 bases, with 8 bases lying between them. This CDR3 reads CASSLSGADTQYF. CDR3 sequence (DNA): TGTGCCAGCAGTTTGAGTGGTGCAGATACGCAGTATTTT.

The J gene is TRBJ1-2, the V gene TRBV25-1, with unresolved D. V gave up 3 bases and J gave up 6 bases, with 14 bases separating them. Germline CDR1 reads MGHDK; CDR2 reads SYGVNS. There are 14 residues in the CDR3. The CDR3 loop is CASSEFWGEDGYTF. In nucleotides, the CDR3 is TGTGCCAGCAGTGAGTTCTGGGGTGAAGATGGCTACACCTTC.

CDR3 DNA: TGTGCCAGCAGTGCGCCTAGCGGGACCTACAATGAGCAGTTCTTC. Its translation is CASSAPSGTYNEQFF. The chain recombines TRBV2 with TRBJ2-1; 9 bases match TRBD2. Trimming cost V 4 bases and J 2 bases; bases outside gene matches: 3. Per the germline V gene, CDR1 is SNHLY and CDR2 is FYNNEI. The CDR3 has 15 residues. The variable domain in full, with the rest retrieved from reference TRBV2 and TRBJ2-1, is EPEVTQTPSHQVTQMGQEVILRCVPISNHLYFYWYRQILGQKVEFLVSFYNNEISEKSEIFDDQFSVERPDGSNFTLKIRSTKLEDSAMYFCASSAPSGTYNEQFFGPGTRLTVL.

The chain uses TRBV6-2 or TRBV6-3 and TRBJ1-1; D uncertain. Germline V gene lookup returns CDR1 MNHEY and CDR2 SVGEGT. V shed 2 bases and J shed 1 base, with 11 bases lying between them. The CDR3 is made up of 15 amino acids. The CDR3 nucleotides read TGTGCCAGCAGTTACCGGGGATGGGAGAACACTGAAGCTTTCTTT. Encoded protein: CASSYRGWENTEAFF.

The chain recombines TRBV9 with TRBJ2-2, with 8 bases identical to TRBD2. The V segment lost 0 bases and the J segment 0 bases; nucleotides outside the gene matches: 1. The CDR3 loop spans 16 amino acids. The V gene's germline CDR1 is SGDLS and CDR2 YYNGEE. CDR3 sequence reads: CASSVVGGANTGELFF. The CDR3 DNA follows: TGTGCCAGCAGCGTAGTCGGGGGGGCGAACACCGGGGAGCTGTTTTTT.

The chain has TRBV13 and TRBJ2-5; no clear D. CDR3 size: 14 residues. V shed 0 bases and J shed 2 bases, with 7 bases lying between them. CDR1 and CDR2 (germline): PRHDT, FYEKMQ (reference sequence). The CDR3 nucleotides read TGTGCCAGCAGCTTAGGACAAATACAAGAGACCCAGTACTTC. Translation: CASSLGQIQETQYF. The full variable domain, its missing parts supplied by reference TRBV13 and TRBJ2-5, is AAGVIQSPRHLIKEKRETATLKCYPIPRHDTVYWYQQGPGQDPQFLISFYEKMQSDKGSIPDRFSAQQFSDYHSELNMSSLELGDSALYFCASSLGQIQETQYFGPGTRLLVL.

The gene calls are TRBV30 and TRBJ2-5; tentatively, D is TRBD1 (6 bases). V gave up 1 base and J gave up 4 bases, with 22 bases separating them. Germline CDR1 GTSNPN, CDR2 SVGIG (reference sequence). This CDR3 spans 17 amino acids. CDR3 bases: TGTGCCTGGAGTGATTATAGGGGGTTAAGTTCTCGAGAGACCCAGTACTTC. This translates into CAWSDYRGLSSRETQYF.

The J gene is TRBJ2-2, the V gene TRBV28, with TRBD1 identical over 7 bases. The CDR3 contains 15 residues. Germline values: CDR1 MDHEN, CDR2 SYDVKM. The J segment lost 4 bases and the V segment lost 5 bases, leaving 7 bases of the junction unmatched. CDR3: CASSRGQLFTGELFF. The CDR3 DNA reads as TGTGCCAGCAGTCGGGGACAGCTCTTCACCGGGGAGCTGTTTTTT. The variable domain in full, with the rest retrieved from reference TRBV28 and TRBJ2-2, is DVKVTQSSRYLVKRTGEKVFLECVQDMDHENMFWYRQDPGLGLRLIYFSYDVKMKEKGDIPEGYSVSREKKERFSLILESASTNQTSMYLCASSRGQLFTGELFFGEGSRLTVL.

The chain is built from TRBV6-5 and TRBJ2-7; 13 bases map to TRBD2. V was clipped by 4 bases and J by 3 bases; unmatched bases: 0. Germline V gene sequence: CDR1 MNHEY, CDR2 SVGAGI. The CDR3 runs to 14 residues. CDR3: CASSWTSGGYEQYF. Written as DNA, the CDR3 is TGTGCCAGCAGTTGGACTAGCGGGGGCTACGAGCAGTACTTC.

This rearrangement joins TRBV29-1 to TRBJ2-3; 7 nucleotides match TRBD1. Germline trimming cut 6 bases from V and 3 bases from J; bases unmatched to any gene: 6. The CDR3 has 13 residues. Germline CDR1 is SQVTM and CDR2 is ANQGSEA. CDR3 sequence: CSVGDRATDTQYF. CDR3 sequence (DNA): TGCAGCGTGGGCGACAGGGCAACAGATACGCAGTATTTT.

The genes are TRBV11-2 and TRBJ1-2; 7 nucleotides align to TRBD1. CDR3 length: 16 residues. Trimming at V came to 5 bases and at J to 0 bases, leaving 9 bases not matched to a gene. Germline V CDR1 and CDR2: SGHAT, FQNNGV. The CDR3 loop reads CASSGGGQQTNYGYTF. DNA of the CDR3: TGTGCCAGCAGCGGAGGGGGACAGCAGACTAACTATGGCTACACCTTC.

Written as DNA, the CDR3 is TGTGCCAGCAGCGATGACGGACGACAGGGAAGAAACACCATATATTTT. This sequence encodes CASSDDGRQGRNTIYF. The J gene is TRBJ1-3, the V gene TRBV27; 7 bases fit TRBD1. From germline, CDR1 is MNHEY and CDR2 SMNVEV (reference sequence). This CDR3 comprises 16 residues. The V segment lost 6 bases and the J segment 5 bases; nucleotides outside the gene matches: 13.

The chain couples TRBV7-2 to TRBJ2-1; D possibly corresponds to TRBD2 (6 bases). Trimming left V 2 bases short and J 5 bases short, with 13 bases between. Germline assignment: CDR1 SGHTA and CDR2 FQGNSA. The CDR3 runs to 15 residues. The CDR3 is CASSLYSAGNNEQFF. The DNA of the CDR3 is TGTGCCAGCAGCTTATATTCGGCGGGAAACAATGAGCAGTTCTTC.

CDR3 sequence (DNA): TGTGCCAGTAACCGGCCCAGGCAGGGAGGTAAAAGGGACACTGAAGCTTTCTTT. Translation gives CASNRPRQGGKRDTEAFF. The chain links TRBV19 to TRBJ1-1; the D gene is possibly TRBD1 (5 bases). Per germline, CDR1 LNHDA and CDR2 SQIVND (reference sequence). V lost 7 bases and J lost 3, with 27 bases in between. This CDR3 comprises 18 residues.

This chain uses TRBV11-3 with TRBJ2-5; either TRBD1 or TRBD2 may fit D (5 bases each). V gave up 5 bases and J gave up 2 bases, with 9 bases separating them. The CDR3 is made up of 13 amino acids. CDR1 is SGHNT, CDR2 YENEEA, per germline. CDR3 residues: CASSRGEQETQYF. DNA of the CDR3: TGTGCCAGCAGCAGAGGGGAACAAGAGACCCAGTACTTC.